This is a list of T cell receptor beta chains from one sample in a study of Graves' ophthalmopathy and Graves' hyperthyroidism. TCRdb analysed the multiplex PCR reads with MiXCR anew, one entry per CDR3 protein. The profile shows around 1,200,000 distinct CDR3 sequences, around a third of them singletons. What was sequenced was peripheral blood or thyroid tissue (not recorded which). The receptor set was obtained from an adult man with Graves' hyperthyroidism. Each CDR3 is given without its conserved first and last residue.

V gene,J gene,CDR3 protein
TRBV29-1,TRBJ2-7,SVAVGLEQY
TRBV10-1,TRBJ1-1,ASSSPGRPEAF
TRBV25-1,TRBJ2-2,ASSRIWGSGELF
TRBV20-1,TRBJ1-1,SAGTLGFAF
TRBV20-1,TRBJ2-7,SARRLAGVGYEQY
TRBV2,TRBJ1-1,ASSEPRTRQGAMNTEAF
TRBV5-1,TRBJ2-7,ASSLTRASYGQY
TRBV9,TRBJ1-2,ASSVDPGLGNYGYT
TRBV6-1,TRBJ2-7,ASKTEPTAYEQY
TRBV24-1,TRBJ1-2,ATSDPGVDEYGYT
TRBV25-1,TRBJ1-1,ASRSNQRLNTEAF
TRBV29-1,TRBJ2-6,SVWQTSGANVLT
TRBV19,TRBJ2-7,ASTGGYQQY
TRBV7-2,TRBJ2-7,ASSFRRGETYEQY
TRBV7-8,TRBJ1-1,ASSLVSRWQGETEAF
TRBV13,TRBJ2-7,ASSRSTTYEQY
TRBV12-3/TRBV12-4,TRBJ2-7,ASSLEGSPYEQY
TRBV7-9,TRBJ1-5,ASSSSGTGKQPQH
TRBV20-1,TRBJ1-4,SATGGGTNEKLF
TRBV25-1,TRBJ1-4,ASCRKTGTGDEKLF
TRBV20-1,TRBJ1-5,SARGPLGQGDQPQH
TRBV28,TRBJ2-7,ASGQLAGAGYEQY
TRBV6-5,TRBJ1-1,ASSYFFGANTEAF
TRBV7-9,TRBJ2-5,ASTLGQGAVETQY
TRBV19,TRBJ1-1,ASSPTQEFTEAF
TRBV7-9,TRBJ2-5,ASSQLMRIQETQY
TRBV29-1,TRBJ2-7,SVDKAGGNEQY
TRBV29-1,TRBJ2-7,SSMYGTYEQY
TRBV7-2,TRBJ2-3,ASSISGGAEDTQY
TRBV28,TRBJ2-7,ASSVIGSYEQY
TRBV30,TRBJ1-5,AWRGTGSSQPQH
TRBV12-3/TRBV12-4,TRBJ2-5,ASSWSPETQY
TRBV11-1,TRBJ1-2,ASSLAAGGILSYGYT
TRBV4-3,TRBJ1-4,ASSQGPTDGQPNEKLF
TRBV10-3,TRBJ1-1,AISDPSGGGRSSGAVNTESF
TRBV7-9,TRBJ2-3,ASSPAGLNTDTQY
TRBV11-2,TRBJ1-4,ASRRGQEKATNEKLF
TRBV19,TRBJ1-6,ASSHGQGASPLH
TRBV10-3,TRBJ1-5,ASSYSKMTDQPQH
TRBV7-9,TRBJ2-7,ASSTTGAEQY
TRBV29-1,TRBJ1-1,SVDGPVTSEAF
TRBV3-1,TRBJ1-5,ASSQALGNQPQH
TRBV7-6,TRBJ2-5,ASLTNGETQY
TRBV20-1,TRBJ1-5,SASRQGGGDQPQH
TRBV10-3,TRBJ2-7,ASHPGTIQNEQY
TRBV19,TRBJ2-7,ASSIPGRPYEQY
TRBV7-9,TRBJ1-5,ASRAKQADPQH
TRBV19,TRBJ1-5,ASSIAGFGSQPQH
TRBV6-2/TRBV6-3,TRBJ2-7,ASSYTPDSAIYEQY
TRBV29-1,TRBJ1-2,SVGVDTIGYT
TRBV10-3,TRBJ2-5,AIGQGNETQY
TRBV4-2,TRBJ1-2,ASSQASFGQGGYT
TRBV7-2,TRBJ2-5,ASNLGTGGGETQY
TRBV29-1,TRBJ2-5,SVGDRETQY
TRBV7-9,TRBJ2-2,ASSYSDGELF
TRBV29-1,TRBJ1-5,SVLGDSSNQPQH
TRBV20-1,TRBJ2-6,SARLGANVLT
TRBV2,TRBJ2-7,ASSAGEY
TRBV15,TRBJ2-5,ATSRDPSGDQETQY